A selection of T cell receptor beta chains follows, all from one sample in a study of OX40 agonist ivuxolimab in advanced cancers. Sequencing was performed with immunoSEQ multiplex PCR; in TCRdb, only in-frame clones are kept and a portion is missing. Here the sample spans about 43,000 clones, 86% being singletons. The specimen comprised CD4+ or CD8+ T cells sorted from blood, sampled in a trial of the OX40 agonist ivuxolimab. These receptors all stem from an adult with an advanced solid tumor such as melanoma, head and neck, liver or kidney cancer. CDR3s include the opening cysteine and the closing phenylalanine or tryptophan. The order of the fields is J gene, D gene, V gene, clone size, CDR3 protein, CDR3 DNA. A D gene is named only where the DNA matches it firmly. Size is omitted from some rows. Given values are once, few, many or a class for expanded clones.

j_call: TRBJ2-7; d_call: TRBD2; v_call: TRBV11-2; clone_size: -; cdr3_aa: CASRQSSGSYEQYF; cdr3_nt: TGTGCCAGCAGGCAATCTAGCGGGAGCTACGAGCAGTACTTC
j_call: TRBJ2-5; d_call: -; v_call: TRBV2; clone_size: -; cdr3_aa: CASLYLVWETQYF; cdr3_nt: TGTGCCAGTTTGTACCTGGTGTGGGAGACCCAGTACTTC
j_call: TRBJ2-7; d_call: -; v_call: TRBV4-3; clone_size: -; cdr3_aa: CASSQDRVGVASYEQYF; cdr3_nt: TGCGCCAGCAGCCAAGATCGGGTTGGGGTAGCATCCTACGAGCAGTACTTC
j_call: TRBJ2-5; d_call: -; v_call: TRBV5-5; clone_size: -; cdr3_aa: CASSLVSQETQYF; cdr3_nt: TGTGCCAGCAGCTTGGTCTCCCAAGAGACCCAGTACTTC
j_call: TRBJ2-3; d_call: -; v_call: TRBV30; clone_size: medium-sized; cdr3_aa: CAWTSGTDTQYF; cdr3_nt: TGTGCCTGGACTAGCGGCACAGATACGCAGTATTTT
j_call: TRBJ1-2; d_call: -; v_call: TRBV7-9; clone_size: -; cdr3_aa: CASSLHYGYTF; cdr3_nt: TGTGCCAGCAGCTTACACTATGGCTACACCTTC
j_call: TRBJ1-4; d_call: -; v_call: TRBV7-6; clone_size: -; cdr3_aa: CASSSGPLNEKLFF; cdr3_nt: TGTGCCAGCAGCTCCGGGCCCTTAAATGAAAAACTGTTTTTT
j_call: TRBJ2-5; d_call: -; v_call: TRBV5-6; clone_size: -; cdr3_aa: CASSLQGGGQYF; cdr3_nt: TGTGCCAGCAGCTTACAGGGAGGAGGCCAGTACTTC
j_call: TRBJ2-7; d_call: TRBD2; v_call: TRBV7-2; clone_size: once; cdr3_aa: CASSPQGRGAGGSSYEQYF; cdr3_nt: TGTGCCAGCAGCCCCCAGGGGCGCGGAGCGGGAGGGAGCTCCTACGAGCAGTACTTC
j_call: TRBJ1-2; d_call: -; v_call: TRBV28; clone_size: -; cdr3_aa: CASTSTRWGYTF; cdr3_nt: TGTGCCAGCACCTCCACCCGGTGGGGCTACACCTTC
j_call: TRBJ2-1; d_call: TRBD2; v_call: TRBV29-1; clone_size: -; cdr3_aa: CSVRLAGYNEQFF; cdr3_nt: TGCAGCGTTCGACTAGCGGGGTACAATGAGCAGTTCTTC
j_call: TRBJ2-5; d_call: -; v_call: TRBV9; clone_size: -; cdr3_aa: CASNLGGRETQYF; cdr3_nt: TGTGCCAGCAACTTAGGGGGGAGGGAGACCCAGTACTTC
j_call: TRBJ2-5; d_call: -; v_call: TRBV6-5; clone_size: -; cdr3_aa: CASGSEVETQYF; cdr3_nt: TGTGCCAGCGGCAGCGAGGTAGAGACCCAGTACTTC
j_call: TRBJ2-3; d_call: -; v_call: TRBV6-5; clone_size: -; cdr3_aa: CASSYQTGDDTQYF; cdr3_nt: TGTGCCAGCAGTTACCAGACAGGTGATGATACGCAGTATTTT
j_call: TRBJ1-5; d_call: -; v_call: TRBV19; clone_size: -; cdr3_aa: CASSIGWSSPDNTQPQHF; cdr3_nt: TGTGCCAGTAGTATAGGCTGGTCCAGCCCGGACAATACTCAGCCCCAGCATTTT
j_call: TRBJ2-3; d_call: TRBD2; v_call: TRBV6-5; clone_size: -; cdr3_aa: CASSPLGLVTDTQYF; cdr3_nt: TGTGCCAGCAGTCCTTTGGGACTAGTCACAGATACGCAGTATTTT
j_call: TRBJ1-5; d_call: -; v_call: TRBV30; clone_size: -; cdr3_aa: CAWSPGTSSNQPQHF; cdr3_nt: TGTGCCTGGAGTCCAGGGACAAGTAGCAATCAGCCCCAGCATTTT
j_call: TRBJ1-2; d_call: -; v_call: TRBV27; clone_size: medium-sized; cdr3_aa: CASSFRQNYGYTF; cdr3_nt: TGTGCCAGCAGTTTTCGTCAGAACTATGGCTACACCTTC
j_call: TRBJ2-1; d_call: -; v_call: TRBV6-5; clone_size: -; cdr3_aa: CASGHNEQFF; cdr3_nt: TGTGCCAGCGGACACAATGAGCAGTTCTTC
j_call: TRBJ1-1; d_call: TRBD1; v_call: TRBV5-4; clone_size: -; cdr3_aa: CASSQTGQGMNTEAFF; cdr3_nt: TGTGCCAGCAGCCAGACGGGACAGGGGATGAACACTGAAGCTTTCTTT
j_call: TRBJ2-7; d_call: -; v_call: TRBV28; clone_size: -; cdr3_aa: CASSFAPSSYEQYF; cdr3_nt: TGTGCCAGCAGTTTTGCCCCTAGCTCCTACGAGCAGTACTTC
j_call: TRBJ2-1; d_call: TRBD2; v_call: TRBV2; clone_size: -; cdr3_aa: CASSDLSGGAPNEQFF; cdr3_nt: TGTGCCAGCAGTGATCTAAGCGGGGGGGCCCCCAATGAGCAGTTCTTC
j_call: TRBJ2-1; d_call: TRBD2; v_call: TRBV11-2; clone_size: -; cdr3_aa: CASRLVADGRKTEQFF; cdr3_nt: TGTGCCAGCAGATTAGTCGCGGACGGGAGGAAGACTGAGCAGTTCTTC
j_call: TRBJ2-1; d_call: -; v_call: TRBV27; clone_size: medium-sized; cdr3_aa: CASSFGQGLTVFF; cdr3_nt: TGTGCCAGCAGTTTTGGCCAGGGACTGACGGTGTTCTTC
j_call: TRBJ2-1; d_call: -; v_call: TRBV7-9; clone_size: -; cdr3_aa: CASSSSGYNEQFF; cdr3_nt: TGTGCCAGCAGCAGTAGCGGATACAATGAGCAGTTCTTC
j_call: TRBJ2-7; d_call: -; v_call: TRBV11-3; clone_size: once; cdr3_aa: CASSLGTAYEQYF; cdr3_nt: TGTGCCAGCAGCTTAGGGACAGCCTACGAGCAGTACTTC
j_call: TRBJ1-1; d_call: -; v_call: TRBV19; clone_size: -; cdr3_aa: CASSWGGGPTEAFF; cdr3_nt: TGTGCCAGTAGTTGGGGTGGGGGGCCGACTGAAGCTTTCTTT
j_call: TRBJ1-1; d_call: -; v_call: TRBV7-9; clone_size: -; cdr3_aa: CASSLGQVDTEAFF; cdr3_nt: TGTGCCAGCAGCTTAGGACAGGTGGACACTGAAGCTTTCTTT
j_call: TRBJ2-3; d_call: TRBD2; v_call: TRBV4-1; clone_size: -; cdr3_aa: CASSQDGGGATDTQYF; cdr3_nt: TGCGCCAGCAGCCAAGATGGCGGGGGGGCCACAGATACGCAGTATTTT
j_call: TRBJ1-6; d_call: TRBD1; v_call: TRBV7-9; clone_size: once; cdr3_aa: CASSPDRVDSPLHF; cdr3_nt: TGTGCCAGCAGCCCGGACAGGGTCGATTCACCCCTCCACTTT
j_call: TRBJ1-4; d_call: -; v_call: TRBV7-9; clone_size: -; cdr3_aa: CASSLSFGEKLFF; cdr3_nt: TGTGCCAGCAGCTTATCTTTTGGTGAAAAACTGTTTTTT
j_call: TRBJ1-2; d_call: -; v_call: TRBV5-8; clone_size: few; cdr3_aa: CASSFGKGYTF; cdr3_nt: TGTGCCAGCAGCTTTGGTAAAGGCTACACCTTC
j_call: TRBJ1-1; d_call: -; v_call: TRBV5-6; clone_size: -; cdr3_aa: CASSFYYRNREDTEAFF; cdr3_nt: TGTGCCAGCAGCTTTTACTACAGGAACAGGGAAGACACTGAAGCTTTCTTT
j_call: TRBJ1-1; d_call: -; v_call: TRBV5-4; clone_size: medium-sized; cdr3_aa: CASSPAGTEAFF; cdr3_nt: TGTGCCAGCAGCCCTGCCGGGACTGAAGCTTTCTTT
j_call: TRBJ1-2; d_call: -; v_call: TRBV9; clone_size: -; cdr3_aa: CASSVDSGSNYGYTF; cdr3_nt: TGTGCCAGCAGCGTAGATTCAGGTTCTAACTATGGCTACACCTTC
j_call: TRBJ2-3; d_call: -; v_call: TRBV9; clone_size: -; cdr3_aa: CASNRGSVTDTQYF; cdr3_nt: TGTGCCAGCAACCGGGGGAGCGTCACAGATACGCAGTATTTT
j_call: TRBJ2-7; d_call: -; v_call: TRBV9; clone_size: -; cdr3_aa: CASSFGDPGPYEQYF; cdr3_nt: TGTGCCAGCAGCTTTGGGGACCCAGGACCCTACGAGCAGTACTTC
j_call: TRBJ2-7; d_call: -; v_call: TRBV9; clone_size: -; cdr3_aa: CASSVTGSSYEQYF; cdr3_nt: TGTGCCAGCAGCGTTACAGGAAGCTCCTACGAGCAGTACTTC
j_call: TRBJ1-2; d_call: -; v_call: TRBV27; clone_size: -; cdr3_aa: CASSFQGTYGYTF; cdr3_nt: TGTGCCAGCAGTTTCCAGGGAACCTATGGCTACACCTTC
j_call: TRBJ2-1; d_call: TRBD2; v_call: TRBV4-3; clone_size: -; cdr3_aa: CASSQGSGFEQFF; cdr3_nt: TGCGCCAGCAGCCAAGGTAGCGGGTTTGAGCAGTTCTTC
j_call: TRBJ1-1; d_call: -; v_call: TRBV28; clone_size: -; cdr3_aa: CASSLEGGDTIEAFF; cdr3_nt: TGTGCCAGCAGTTTAGAGGGAGGCGACACAATTGAAGCTTTCTTT
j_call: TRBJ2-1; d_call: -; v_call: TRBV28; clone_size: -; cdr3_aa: CATADQMAYNEQFF; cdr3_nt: TGTGCCACCGCGGACCAAATGGCCTACAATGAGCAGTTCTTC
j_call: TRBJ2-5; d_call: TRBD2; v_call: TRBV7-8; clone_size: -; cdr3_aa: CASSPTSGGWETQYF; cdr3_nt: TGTGCCAGCAGCCCGACTAGCGGGGGGTGGGAGACCCAGTACTTC
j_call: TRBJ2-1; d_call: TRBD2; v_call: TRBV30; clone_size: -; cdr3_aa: CAWGSGSPGNEQFF; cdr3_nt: TGTGCCTGGGGGAGCGGGAGTCCGGGGAATGAGCAGTTCTTC
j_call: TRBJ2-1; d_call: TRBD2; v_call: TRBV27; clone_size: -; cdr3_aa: CASSPGLADSYNEQFF; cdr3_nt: TGTGCCAGCAGCCCTGGACTAGCGGACTCCTACAATGAGCAGTTCTTC
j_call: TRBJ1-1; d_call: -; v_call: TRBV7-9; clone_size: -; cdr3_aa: CASSLGGFQRAFF; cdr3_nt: TGTGCCAGCAGCTTAGGCGGCTTCCAACGGGCTTTCTTT
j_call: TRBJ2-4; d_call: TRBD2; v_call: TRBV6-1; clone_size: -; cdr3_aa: CASRGGNIQYF; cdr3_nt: TGTGCCAGCAGGGGAGGGAACATTCAGTACTTC
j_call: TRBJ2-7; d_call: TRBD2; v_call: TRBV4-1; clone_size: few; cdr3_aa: CASSQASGRTYEQYF; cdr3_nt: TGCGCCAGCAGCCAAGCCAGCGGGAGGACTTACGAGCAGTACTTC
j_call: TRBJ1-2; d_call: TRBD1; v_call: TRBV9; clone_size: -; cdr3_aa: CASSTGGEGGYTF; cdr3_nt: TGTGCCAGCAGCACAGGGGGCGAAGGTGGCTACACCTTC
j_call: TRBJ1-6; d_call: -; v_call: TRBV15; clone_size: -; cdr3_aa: CATGGAYSPLHF; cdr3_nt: TGTGCCACGGGGGGGGCCTATTCACCCCTCCACTTT
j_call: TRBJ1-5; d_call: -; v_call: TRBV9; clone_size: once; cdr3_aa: CASSQDIGNQPQHF; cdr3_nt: TGTGCCAGCAGCCAGGACATAGGCAATCAGCCCCAGCATTTT